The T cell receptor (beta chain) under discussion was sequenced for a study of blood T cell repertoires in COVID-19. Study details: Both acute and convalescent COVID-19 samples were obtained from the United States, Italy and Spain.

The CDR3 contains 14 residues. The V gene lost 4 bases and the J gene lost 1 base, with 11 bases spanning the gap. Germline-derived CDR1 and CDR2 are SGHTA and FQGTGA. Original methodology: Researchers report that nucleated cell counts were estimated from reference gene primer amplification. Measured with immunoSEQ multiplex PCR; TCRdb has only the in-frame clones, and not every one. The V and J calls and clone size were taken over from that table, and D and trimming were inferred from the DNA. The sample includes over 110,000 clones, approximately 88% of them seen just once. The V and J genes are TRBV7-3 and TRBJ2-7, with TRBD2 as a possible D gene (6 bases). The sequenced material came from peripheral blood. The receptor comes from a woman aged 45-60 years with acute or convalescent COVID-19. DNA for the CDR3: TGTGCCAGCAGCTCCGGGGGAGAGTCCTACGAGCAGTACTTC. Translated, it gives CASSSGGESYEQYF.